Each of the 3 T cell receptor beta chains below was sequenced from the same sample in a study of response to subunit inactivated influenza vaccine. TCRdb itself ran the RT-PCR reads through MiXCR, one entry per CDR3 protein. The table shows hundreds of thousands of distinct CDR3 sequences, with about 8% occurring only once. The sequencing here drew on PBMCs from blood, taken less than 25 months after vaccination. The source is a man aged 45-69 years who received an inactivated influenza vaccine.

Ten or more counts support this clonotype. The chain joins TRBV9 to TRBJ2-3; 9 bases align to TRBD2. V lost 0 bases and J lost 4; bases outside the gene matches: 9. The CDR3 totals 17 residues. Germline V gives CDR1 SGDLS, CDR2 YYNGEE. The CDR3 protein is CASSVGHSGGHADTQYF. The CDR3 DNA reads TGTGCCAGCAGCGTAGGACACAGCGGGGGGCATGCAGATACGCAGTATTTT. The whole variable domain, remainder taken from reference TRBV9 and TRBJ2-3, is DSGVTQTPKHLITATGQRVTLRCSPRSGDLSVYWYQQSLDQGLQFLIQYYNGEERAKGNILERFSAQQFPDLHSELNLSSLELGDSALYFCASSVGHSGGHADTQYFGPGTRLTVL.

The CDR3 sequence: CASSLDYSSTDTQYF. The CDR3 coding sequence is TGTGCCAGCAGCCTCGACTACTCAAGCACAGATACGCAGTATTTT. The chain has TRBV28 and TRBJ2-3; tentatively, D is TRBD2 (5 bases). V lost 6 bases to trimming and J lost 0 bases, with 13 bases between them. CDR1 is MDHEN, CDR2 SYDVKM, per germline. CDR3 length equals 15 residues.

This clonotype was counted only a few times. The chain combines TRBV27 with TRBJ1-1, with D possibly being TRBD1 (5 bases). Trimming shortened V by 3 bases and J by 5 bases, and 10 bases separated the two germline ends. This CDR3 contains 13 residues. Germline assignment: CDR1 MNHEY and CDR2 SMNVEV (reference sequence). The chain's CDR3 is CASSFGASTEAFF. The CDR3 DNA reads as TGTGCCAGCAGTTTTGGGGCATCAACTGAAGCTTTCTTT.